The entry below describes one TCR beta chain. It lacks a known antigen. No quality values exist for individual bases; no much larger clone is one base distant. The library was built by means of the immunoSEQ multiplex PCR assay. TCRdb obtained this table from immuneACCESS and retained in-frame rearrangements with V and J assigned. These tables miss some clones; where compared with another copy, unresolved V genes account for less than half of the shortfall, and the remainder is unexplained. This sample has around 100,000 clones in its table, and about 89% of those were observed once. Of the sample, about 19% is held by the ten largest clones. The sample belongs to a study of control samples from healthy donors and cancer patients (dated by TCRdb to the early 2020s). Clipping removes 4 bases from V and 3 bases from J, with 2 as the unmatched junction base count. Based on the germline V gene, the CDR1 and CDR2 sequences are SGHAT and FQNNGV. From its cysteine to its phenylalanine, the CDR3 spans 13 amino acids. The only DNA kept is the CDR3, 39 bases in frame from the first base.

The material sequenced was PBMCs. This TCR came from a man aged 55 to 70 with lung cancer. This chain joins TRBV11-2 to TRBJ2-7, and 8 junction bases match TRBD1. The CDR3 protein sequence reads: CASSSGQGYEQYF. Read as DNA, the sequence is TGTGCCAGCAGCTCCGGACAGGGCTACGAGCAGTACTTC.